The 14 T cell receptor beta chains below all came from one sample that was sequenced in a study of T-cell reconstitution after alpha-beta-depleted transplantation in children. Unique molecular identifiers were incorporated during preparation of the TCRbeta library. In TCRdb, the PCR reads were re-called with MiXCR into one record per CDR3 protein. This sample has hundreds of thousands of distinct CDR3 sequences, with 16% found just once. Sequenced material: PBMCs, mostly from graft donor cells, taken 360 days after TCRalphabeta/CD19-depleted stem cell transplant. The receptors stem from a male patient between 5 and 17 years old who had a stem cell transplant for acute lymphoblastic leukemia, so the T cells may come from the graft donor.

This clonotype was seen a handful of times. The CDR3 coding sequence is TGTGCCAGCAGTTCTACGCTGGGGAGCACAGATACGCAGTATTTT. It yields the protein CASSSTLGSTDTQYF. The rearrangement joins TRBV12-3 or TRBV12-4 to TRBJ2-3, with no clear D. The CDR3 runs to 15 residues. Trimming stripped 4 bases from V and 0 bases from J, with 11 bases between.

The chain is built from TRBV25-1 and TRBJ1-4; 9 bases are a match to TRBD1. Germline V gene lookup returns CDR1 MGHDK and CDR2 SYGVNS. The V segment lost 4 bases and the J segment 8 bases; nucleotides outside the gene matches: 5. This CDR3 has 14 residues. CDR3 protein: CASSATGGGEKLFF. Written as DNA, the CDR3 is TGTGCCAGCAGTGCGACAGGGGGTGGGGAAAAACTGTTTTTT.

This clonotype was recorded at least ten times. This chain connects TRBV20-1 to TRBJ2-7; 7 bases match TRBD1. Germline V CDR1 and CDR2: DFQATT, SNEGSKA (reference sequence). The CDR3 is 15 amino acids. Unmatched junction bases numbered 8, after V lost 3 bases and J lost 0 bases. This chain's CDR3 is CSASDPGQTSYEQYF. CDR3 bases: TGCAGTGCTAGCGATCCGGGACAGACCTCCTACGAGCAGTACTTC.

At least ten counts were recorded for this clonotype. The chain recombines TRBV10-3 with TRBJ2-3; 9 positions agree with TRBD2. V was pared by 4 bases and J by 0 bases, with 5 bases of the junction left unmatched. Germline V CDR1 and CDR2: ENHRY, SYGVKD. This CDR3 is built from 16 residues. DNA of the CDR3: TGTGCCATCAGTGGACTAGCGGATGCTAGCACAGATACGCAGTATTTT. It specifies CAISGLADASTDTQYF.

The V gene is TRBV5-1, the J gene TRBJ2-3; D possibly corresponds to TRBD2 (6 bases). Germline V gene sequence: CDR1 SGHRS, CDR2 YFSETQ. Deletions cut 5 bases from V and 2 bases from J, with 9 bases between. The CDR3 is 13 residues long. Written as DNA, the CDR3 is TGCGCCAGCAGGGACTACTCCACAGATACGCAGTATTTT. It specifies CASRDYSTDTQYF.

The gene calls are TRBV29-1 and TRBJ2-3; D unresolved. CDR3 length equals 13 residues. Germline V gene lookup returns CDR1 SQVTM and CDR2 ANQGSEA. Deletions cut 6 bases from V and 3 bases from J, with 13 bases between. The CDR3 reads CSVLGIGTDTQYF. CDR3 nucleotide sequence: TGCAGCGTGTTGGGCATCGGTACAGATACGCAGTATTTT.

The chain uses TRBV7-2 and TRBJ2-3, with 9 bases aligning to TRBD2. Germline CDR1 SGHTA, CDR2 FQGNSA. The V and J ends lost 5 bases and 2 bases, in that order; junction bases with no gene match: 8. CDR3 length: 16 residues. The CDR3 protein is CASSGYLAGDTDTQYF. As DNA, the CDR3 is TGTGCCAGCAGCGGTTACTTAGCGGGAGACACAGATACGCAGTATTTT.

V and J are TRBV7-2 and TRBJ1-2, with D maybe TRBD1 (5 bases). Germline CDR1 SGHTA, CDR2 FQGNSA. Trimming removed 0 bases from V and 8 bases from J, with 22 bases in between. The CDR3 totals 17 residues. The DNA of the CDR3 is TGTGCCAGCAGCTTAGCCAGTGGGGGAGGGCCCGGGGGAGGCTACACCTTC. Amino acid sequence: CASSLASGGGPGGGYTF.

This clonotype has just a few counts. The chain recombines TRBV27 with TRBJ2-2; a weak D match, TRBD1 (6 bases). The length of the CDR3 is 15 residues. Trimming took off 6 bases at V and 4 bases at J, with 15 bases between the two ends. Germline V CDR1 and CDR2: MNHEY, SMNVEV (reference sequence). CDR3 sequence: CASSDKRRGTGELFF. The CDR3 nucleotides read TGTGCCAGCAGCGACAAACGCAGGGGCACCGGGGAGCTGTTTTTT.

The rearrangement links TRBV7-6 to TRBJ2-7; 11 nucleotides line up with TRBD2. The CDR3 length is 16 residues. In germline, CDR1 is SGHVS, CDR2 FNYEAQ. Unmatched junction bases numbered 9, after V lost 4 bases and J lost 4 bases. CDR3 nucleotide sequence: TGTGCCAGCAGCTCCCCCCCGGGGACTAGCGGTTACGAGCAGTACTTC. It encodes CASSSPPGTSGYEQYF.

This clonotype was seen a single time. A much larger clone lies a single base off, so this may be a read error. The missing conserved phenylalanine or tryptophan at the end of this CDR3 makes a read error likely. The CDR3 sequence: CASSLLAGAKNIQYS. CDR3 DNA sequence: TGTGCCAGCAGCCTACTAGCGGGAGCTAAAAACATTCAGTACTCC. V is TRBV27 and J is TRBJ2-4, with TRBD2 identical over 11 bases. The germline gives CDR1 MNHEY, CDR2 SMNVEV (reference sequence). The CDR3 is made up of 15 amino acids. Trimming at V came to 6 bases and at J to 4 bases, leaving 5 bases not matched to a gene.

This clonotype appeared a few times. The chain has TRBV2 and TRBJ2-7, with D tentatively TRBD1 (5 bases). CDR1 and CDR2 (germline): SNHLY, FYNNEI. The V gene lost 3 bases and the J gene lost 1 base, with 13 bases spanning the gap. The CDR3 contains 15 residues. The CDR3 nucleotides read TGTGCCAGCAGTGATTGGCAGGGTGTTTCCTACGAGCAGTACTTC. Encoded protein: CASSDWQGVSYEQYF.

This clonotype was detected only a few times. This chain uses TRBV29-1 with TRBJ2-3, with a weak D call TRBD2 (5 bases). The CDR3 runs 15 residues. The ends were cut back, 6 bases at V and 2 bases at J, with 18 bases in the middle. Germline V gene lookup returns CDR1 SQVTM and CDR2 ANQGSEA. The CDR3 loop reads CSVAMWRAVTDTQYF. CDR3 nucleotides: TGCAGCGTCGCGATGTGGCGGGCTGTCACAGATACGCAGTATTTT.

V and J are TRBV7-4 and TRBJ1-3; 9 positions agree with TRBD1. Germline CDR1 SGHVT, CDR2 SQSDAQ. This CDR3 contains 15 residues. After removal of 5 bases from V and 4 bases from J, the junction contained 6 bases not matched to a gene. The CDR3 loop reads CASSPRQGEGNTIYF. The CDR3 DNA follows: TGTGCCAGCAGCCCCCGACAGGGGGAAGGAAACACCATATATTTT.